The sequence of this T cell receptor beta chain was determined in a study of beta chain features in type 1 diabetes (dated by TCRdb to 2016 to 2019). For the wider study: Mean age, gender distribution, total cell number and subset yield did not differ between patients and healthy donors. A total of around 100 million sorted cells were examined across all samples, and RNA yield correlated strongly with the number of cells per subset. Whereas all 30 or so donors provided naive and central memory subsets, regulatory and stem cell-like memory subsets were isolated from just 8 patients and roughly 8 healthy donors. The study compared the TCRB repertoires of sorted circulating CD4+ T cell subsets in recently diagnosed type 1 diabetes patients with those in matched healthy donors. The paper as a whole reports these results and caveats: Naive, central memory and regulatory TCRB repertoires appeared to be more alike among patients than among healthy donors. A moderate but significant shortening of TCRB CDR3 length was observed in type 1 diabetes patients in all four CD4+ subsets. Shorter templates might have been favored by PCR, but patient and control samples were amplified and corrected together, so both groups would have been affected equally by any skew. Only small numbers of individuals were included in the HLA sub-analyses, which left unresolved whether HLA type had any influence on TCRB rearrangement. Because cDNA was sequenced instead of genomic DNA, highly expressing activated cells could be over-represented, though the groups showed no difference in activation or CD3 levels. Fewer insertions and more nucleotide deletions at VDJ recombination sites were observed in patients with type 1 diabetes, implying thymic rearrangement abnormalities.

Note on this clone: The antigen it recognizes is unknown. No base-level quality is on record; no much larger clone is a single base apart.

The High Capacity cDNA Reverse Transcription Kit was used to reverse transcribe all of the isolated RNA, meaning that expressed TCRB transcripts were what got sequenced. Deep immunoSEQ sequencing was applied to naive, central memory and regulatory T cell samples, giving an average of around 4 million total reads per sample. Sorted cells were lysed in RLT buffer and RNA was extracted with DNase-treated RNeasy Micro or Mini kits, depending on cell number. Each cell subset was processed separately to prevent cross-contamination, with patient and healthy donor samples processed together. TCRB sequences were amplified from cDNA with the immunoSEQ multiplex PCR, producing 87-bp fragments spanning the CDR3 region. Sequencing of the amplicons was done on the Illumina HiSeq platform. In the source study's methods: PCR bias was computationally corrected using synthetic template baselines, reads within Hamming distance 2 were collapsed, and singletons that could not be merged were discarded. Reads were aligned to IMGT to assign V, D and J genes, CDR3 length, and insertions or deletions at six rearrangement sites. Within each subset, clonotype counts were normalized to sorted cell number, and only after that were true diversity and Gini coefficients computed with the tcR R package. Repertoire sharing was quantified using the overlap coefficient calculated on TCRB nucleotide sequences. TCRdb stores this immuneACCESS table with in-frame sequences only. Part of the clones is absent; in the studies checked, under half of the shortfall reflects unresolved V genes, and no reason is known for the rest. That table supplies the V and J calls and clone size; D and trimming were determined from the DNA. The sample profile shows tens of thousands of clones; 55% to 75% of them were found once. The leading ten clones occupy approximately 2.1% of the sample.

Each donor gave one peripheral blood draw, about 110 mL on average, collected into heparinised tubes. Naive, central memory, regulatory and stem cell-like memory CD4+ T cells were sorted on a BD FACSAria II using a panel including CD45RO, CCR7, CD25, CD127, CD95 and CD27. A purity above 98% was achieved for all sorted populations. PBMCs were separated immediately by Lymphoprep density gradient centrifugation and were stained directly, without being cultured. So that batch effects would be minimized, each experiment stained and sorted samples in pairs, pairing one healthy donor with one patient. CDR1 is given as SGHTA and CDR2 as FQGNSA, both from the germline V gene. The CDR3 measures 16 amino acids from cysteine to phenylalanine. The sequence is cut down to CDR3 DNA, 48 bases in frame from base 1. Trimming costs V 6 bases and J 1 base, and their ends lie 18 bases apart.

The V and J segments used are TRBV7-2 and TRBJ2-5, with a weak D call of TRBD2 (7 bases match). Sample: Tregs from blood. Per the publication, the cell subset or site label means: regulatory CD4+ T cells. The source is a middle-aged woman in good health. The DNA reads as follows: TGTGCCAGCAGACTACAGGGAGGGTGGCTCCAAGAGACCCAGTACTTC. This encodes CASRLQGGWLQETQYF. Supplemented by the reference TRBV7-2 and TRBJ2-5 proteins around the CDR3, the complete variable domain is GAGVSQSPSNKVTEKGKDVELRCDPISGHTALYWYRQSLGQGLEFLIYFQGNSAPDKSGLPSDRFSAERTGGSVSTLTIQRTQQEDSAVYLCASRLQGGWLQETQYFGPGTRLLVL.